The TCR beta chain under discussion was sequenced for a study of shared clonotypes between healthy human individuals. Naivety among CD8 cells was defined by CD45RO negativity and positive CCR7 selection, thereby excluding terminally differentiated effector memory CD45RA+ cells. Notes on the study in general: Naive CD4 clonotype sharing across several donors was roughly 5%.

TCRdb's table, derived via immunoSEQ multiplex PCR, lists solely in-frame clones and lacks some. Among approximately 590,000 clones listed, just under 97% were seen once. On this clone itself: Its antigen is undetermined.

With V trimmed by 7 bases and J by 5 bases, 10 bases remained unmatched. CDR1 and CDR2 (germline): SGHAT, FQNNGV. The CDR3 is made up of 15 amino acids. The chain couples TRBV11-2 to TRBJ2-5; 10 bases are a match to TRBD1. The sequencing input was naive CD8+ T cells sorted from blood. The clonotype was recovered from a woman in her thirties in good health. The CDR3 sequence is CASTRTGGPLETQYF. The CDR3 nucleotides are TGTGCCAGCACCCGGACAGGGGGGCCCCTGGAGACCCAGTACTTC. Variable domain in full (rest from reference TRBV11-2 and TRBJ2-5): EAGVAQSPRYKIIEKRQSVAFWCNPISGHATLYWYQQILGQGPKLLIQFQNNGVVDDSQLPKDRFSAERLKGVDSTLKIQPAKLEDSAVYLCASTRTGGPLETQYFGPGTRLLVL.